This T cell receptor (beta chain) was profiled in a study of early T cells in non-severe SARS-CoV-2 infection. Using its own MiXCR run on the 5' RACE reads, TCRdb lists one record per CDR3 protein. This repertoire shows approximately 99,000 distinct CDR3 sequences, 9% to 14% found once; its top ten account for less than 3.5%. V gave up 6 bases and J gave up 7 bases, with 12 bases separating them. The length of the CDR3 is 13 residues. Per germline, CDR1 KGHDR and CDR2 SFDVKD. The sequence derives from an adult who was a healthcare worker with PCR-confirmed SARS-CoV-2 infection or an uninfected control (not recorded which). This rearrangement joins TRBV24-1 to TRBJ2-1; D is possibly TRBD1 (6 bases). Sequences were obtained from whole blood. The CDR3 loop is CATSPQGWNEQFF. CDR3 in DNA: TGTGCCACCAGTCCACAGGGTTGGAATGAGCAGTTCTTC.